What follows is one T cell receptor (beta chain) and its context. The specificity of this receptor is unknown. There are no base qualities to consult, and no much larger clone falls within one base. Participants in the prospective study were aged about 18 to 95 years, lived in 20 to 30 United States geographic areas, and enrolled through a virtual design. In the prospective study, participants were assigned to cohorts based on the clinical history participants reported in a screening survey and a study questionnaire. For ImmuneRACE Cohort 3, a participant was defined as recovered based on two consecutive negative NP/OP PCR tests, clearance by a healthcare professional, or resolution of symptoms. Each participant in the prospective study had whole blood, serum and a nasopharyngeal or oropharyngeal swab collected by mobile phlebotomists. Additional blood draws and questionnaires over an approximately 2-month period could optionally be provided by prospective study participants. Prospective study blood samples were shipped either frozen or at room temperature before DNA extraction.

Reading the germline V gene gives CDR1 SGHTS and CDR2 YDEGEE. V is cut back by 4 bases and J by 4 bases, with 2 bases in the junction unmatched. The CDR3 runs 12 residues from the cysteine to the phenylalanine. Left in the record is the CDR3 DNA by itself, 36 bases read in frame from the first base. This entry comes from a study of blood T cell repertoires in COVID-19 (dated by TCRdb to 2019 to 2021). Notes on the research overall: Collaborator samples came from the United States, Italy and Spain and covered acute and convalescent phases of COVID-19. Where available, HLA class I and class II types were obtained from metadata supplied by the sample provider rather than from assay-based typing. The material from the prospective study consisted of cDNA or gDNA derived from T cells, B-cell-depleted T cells, or PBMCs. The dataset comprised deeply sampled blood TCRbeta repertoires from subjects exposed to, actively infected with, or recovered from COVID-19. Sample metadata almost always included a de-identified subject ID, COVID-19 status, age in years and sex. The repertoires were made available in a free public database intended to serve as a resource for research on the immune response to SARS-CoV-2. Samples were obtained from the ongoing ImmuneRACE study (first 160 participants) and from about 1,300 subjects provided by 6 global collaborators. Overall study outcomes, separate from this receptor: The amount of clinical and demographic metadata varied by source and participant and was provided uncurated.

The immunoSEQ Assay, a bias-controlled multiplex PCR, was used to amplify TCRbeta CDR3 regions from genomic DNA. Under the source paper's analysis protocol: The number of nucleated cells in each sample was estimated by amplification of reference gene primers within the assay. Sequence reads were collapsed and filtered to measure the absolute abundance of every unique TCRbeta CDR3 rearrangement. Productive Simpson clonality was computed per sample as the square root of Simpson's diversity index over productive rearrangements. This is the immuneACCESS table as TCRdb keeps it, with only in-frame sequences that have V and J called. A part of the clones is gone; compared with another copy, unresolved V genes explain less than half, and the rest is unexplained. D and trimming come from the DNA, and the V and J calls and clone size come from that table. In all, the sample holds hundreds of thousands of clones, and around 90% of those were seen once. The ten largest make up approximately 1% of the sample.

The sample comprised PBMCs or T cells enriched from blood (not recorded which). This TCR derives from a woman in her 30s who had recovered from COVID-19. Recombination joined TRBV5-8 with TRBJ2-7, and 7 junctional nucleotides match TRBD1. The CDR3 loop reads CASSRQGYEQYF. The nucleotides are TGTGCCAGCAGCCGACAGGGATACGAGCAGTACTTC.